A single sample is the source of the 10 T cell receptor beta chains below, sequenced in a study of shared clonotypes between healthy human individuals. The protocol was immunoSEQ multiplex PCR, while the TCRdb copy is restricted to in-frame clones and leaves out a portion. The table shows 600,000 to 700,000 clones, with around 73% occurring only once. The specimen sequenced was memory CD4+ T cells sorted from blood. The sample's subset: CD45RA-negative fraction. These TCRs come from a woman younger than 45 in good health.

CDR3 in amino acids: CASSLAGGPSGELFF. The CDR3 DNA sequence: TGTGCCAGCAGCTTGGCGGGAGGGCCTTCCGGGGAGCTGTTTTTT. The chain links TRBV5-4 to TRBJ2-2, with 8 bases lining up with TRBD2. This CDR3 has 15 residues. Germline lookup yields CDR1 SGHNT and CDR2 YYREEE (reference sequence). V trimming: 0 bases; J trimming: 6 bases; junction bases outside the gene matches: 4. The full variable domain, in which reference TRBV5-4 and TRBJ2-2 provide the parts outside the CDR3, is ETGVTQSPTHLIKTRGQQVTLRCSSQSGHNTVSWYQQALGQGPQFIFQYYREEENGRGNFPPRFSGLQFPNYSSELNVNALELDDSALYLCASSLAGGPSGELFFGEGSRLTVL.

The rearrangement uses TRBV28 and TRBJ1-5; D call uncertain. The germline CDR1 and CDR2 sequences are MDHEN and SYDVKM. This CDR3 spans 16 amino acids. V lost 5 bases, J lost 4 bases, and 18 bases lay in between. The CDR3 is CASSQEVRVGNQPQHF. In nucleotides, the CDR3 is TGTGCCAGCAGTCAAGAGGTGCGGGTGGGTAATCAGCCCCAGCATTTT.

The V and J genes are TRBV7-6 and TRBJ2-3; 7 nucleotides agree with TRBD2. Unmatched junction bases numbered 6, after V lost 5 bases and J lost 4 bases. This CDR3 region has 14 residues. CDR1 is SGHVS, CDR2 FNYEAQ, per germline. The CDR3 loop reads CASSPGTNADTQYF. Written as DNA, the CDR3 is TGTGCCAGCAGCCCCGGGACTAACGCAGATACGCAGTATTTT.

The chain combines TRBV5-4 with TRBJ2-3; D perhaps matches TRBD2 (6 bases). V was pared by 9 bases and J by 2 bases, with 19 bases between. CDR3 length: 15 amino acids. In germline, CDR1 is SGHNT, CDR2 YYREEE (reference sequence). CDR3 DNA: TGTGCCACCTCCCGGGAGCTCCTTAACACAGATACGCAGTATTTT. It is translated as CATSRELLNTDTQYF. The full variable domain, with the rest looked up from reference TRBV5-4 and TRBJ2-3, is ETGVTQSPTHLIKTRGQQVTLRCSSQSGHNTVSWYQQALGQGPQFIFQYYREEENGRGNFPPRFSGLQFPNYSSELNVNALELDDSALYLCATSRELLNTDTQYFGPGTRLTVL.

The V gene is TRBV28, the J gene TRBJ2-7, with D tentatively TRBD1 or TRBD2 (5 bases each). This CDR3 is 13 amino acids long. The V gene lost 7 bases and the J gene lost 1 base, with 11 bases spanning the gap. Germline V CDR1 and CDR2: MDHEN, SYDVKM. CDR3 coding DNA: TGTGCCAGCACCTGGGACGGATCCTACGAGCAGTACTTC. Translating gives CASTWDGSYEQYF.

V gene TRBV28 combines with J gene TRBJ2-7, with 11 positions matching TRBD1. The CDR3 runs 15 residues. CDR1 is MDHEN, CDR2 SYDVKM, per germline. The V segment lost 4 bases and the J segment 4 bases; nucleotides outside the gene matches: 6. CDR3 loop: CASSSPRDRGYEQYF. The CDR3 DNA sequence: TGTGCCAGCAGTTCACCTCGGGACAGGGGGTACGAGCAGTACTTC.

This clone has only one observation. This chain links TRBV30 with TRBJ2-7; 7 nucleotides agree with TRBD2. Germline V gene data show CDR1 as GTSNPN and CDR2 as SVGIG (reference sequence). The CDR3 has 14 amino acids. V was clipped by 0 bases and J by 2 bases; unmatched bases: 4. The CDR3 here is CAWSVEGGPYEQYF. The DNA for the CDR3 is TGTGCCTGGAGTGTCGAGGGAGGGCCCTACGAGCAGTACTTC.

V gene TRBV29-1 combines with J gene TRBJ1-4; weak D call: TRBD1 (6 bases). The germline V and J ends were trimmed by 4 bases and 8 bases, with 17 bases remaining between them. The CDR3 totals 14 residues. CDR1 and CDR2 from the germline V gene are SQVTM and ANQGSEA. In DNA, the CDR3 is TGCAGCGTTGGGGAGGGGGTCGTACCGGAAAAACTGTTTTTT. As protein: CSVGEGVVPEKLFF.

This sequence joins TRBV18 and TRBJ2-7; 8 bases match TRBD1. With 5 bases clipped from V and 3 bases from J, the junction kept 3 bases outside the gene matches. CDR1 is KGHSH and CDR2 is LQKENI in the germline V gene. CDR3 size: 13 residues. The CDR3 protein is CASSGQGNYEQYF. The CDR3 nucleotides read TGTGCCAGCTCAGGACAGGGAAACTACGAGCAGTACTTC.

In its sample, this clone was seen a few times. The chain carries TRBV6-1 and TRBJ2-7; the D gene is possibly TRBD2 (6 bases). Trimming cost V 10 bases and J 4 bases, with 17 bases left between them. CDR3 length equals 13 residues. CDR1 is MNHNS and CDR2 is SASEGT in the germline V gene. CDR3 DNA sequence: TGTGCCACCCTGCGGGACGGATTATACGAGCAGTACTTC. Translation gives CATLRDGLYEQYF.